This T cell receptor beta chain emerged from a study of T-cell memory formation after mild COVID-19. With V trimmed by 0 bases and J by 5 bases, 5 bases remained unmatched. CDR3 length: 15 residues. The germline CDR1 and CDR2 sequences are MGHRA and YSYEKL. This clonotype was counted at least ten times. TCRdb reanalysed the 5' RACE reads using MiXCR and keeps one entry per CDR3 protein. Among more than 7,000 distinct CDR3 sequences listed, 31% were seen once. The chain carries TRBV4-1 and TRBJ2-3; 7 nucleotides agree with TRBD1. This sequence was found in an adult woman who had mild COVID-19 (a few samples of this study predate the infection). Cell type and time point are not known. The sample consisted of PBMCs or a T cell subset sorted from them (not recorded which). CDR3 protein: CASSQEDRAVDTQYF. In DNA, the CDR3 is TGCGCCAGCAGCCAAGAAGACAGGGCGGTAGATACGCAGTATTTT.